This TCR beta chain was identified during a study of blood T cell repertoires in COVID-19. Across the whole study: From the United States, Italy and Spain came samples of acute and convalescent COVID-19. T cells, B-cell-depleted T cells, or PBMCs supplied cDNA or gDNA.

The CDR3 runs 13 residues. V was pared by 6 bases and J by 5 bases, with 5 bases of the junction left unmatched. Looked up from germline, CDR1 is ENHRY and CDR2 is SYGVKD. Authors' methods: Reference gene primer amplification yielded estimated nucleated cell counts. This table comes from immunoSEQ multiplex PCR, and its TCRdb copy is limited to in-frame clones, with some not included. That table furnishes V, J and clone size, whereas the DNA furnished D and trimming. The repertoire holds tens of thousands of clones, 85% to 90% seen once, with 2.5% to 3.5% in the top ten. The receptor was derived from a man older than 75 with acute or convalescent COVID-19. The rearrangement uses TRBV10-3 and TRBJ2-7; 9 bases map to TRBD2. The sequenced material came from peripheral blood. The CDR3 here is CAIRPAGGHEQYF. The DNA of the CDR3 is TGTGCCATCAGGCCAGCGGGAGGCCACGAGCAGTACTTC.